This record concerns one T cell receptor beta chain sequence. Original analysis: Nucleated cell counts were estimated from reference gene primer amplification. Here immunoSEQ multiplex PCR was the method, and the copy in TCRdb shows in-frame clones only, minus some. V and J calls and clone size follow that table, whereas D and trimming were derived from the DNA. The sample has some 83,000 clones; roughly 88% are singletons. From germline, CDR1 is LGHNA and CDR2 YSLEER. V dropped 4 bases and J dropped 0; count of bases not matched to a gene: 16. The CDR3 spans 19 residues. This record belongs to a study of blood T cell repertoires in COVID-19. In the study overall: The origin of the acute and convalescent COVID-19 samples was the United States, Italy and Spain. PBMCs, B-cell-depleted T cells, or T cells provided the cDNA or gDNA that made up the material.

Material: peripheral blood. The chain uses TRBV4-3 and TRBJ2-3, with 7 bases matching TRBD1. This receptor was identified in a man aged 45-60 years with active COVID-19. The CDR3 loop reads CASSRTTDRLDPSTDTQYF. CDR3 DNA: TGCGCCAGCAGCCGAACGACGGACAGGCTAGATCCTAGCACAGATACGCAGTATTTT.